This T cell receptor beta chain was retrieved from a study of cytomegalovirus exposure and HLA in healthy donors. Study at large: Unique TCRs numbering roughly 85 million, obtained from HLA-typed donors, made up an early data release. General study findings and limits: Cytomegalovirus status was reportedly diagnosed by the classifier with high specificity and sensitivity.

PCR was performed using 60 Vbeta and 13 Jbeta primers. Sequencing was performed with immunoSEQ multiplex PCR; in TCRdb, only in-frame clones are kept and a portion is missing. The data contain approximately 150,000 clones, about four fifths of them singletons. Germline CDR1 MNHEY, CDR2 SMNVEV (reference sequence). Trimming cost V 3 bases and J 6 bases, with 16 bases left between them. This CDR3 is built from 15 residues. A word on this clone: Its antigen is unidentified.

The J gene is TRBJ2-3, the V gene TRBV27, with D possibly being TRBD2 (6 bases). Sequencing used PBMCs. The receptor was derived from a man aged 18 to 29 in good health and CMV-seronegative. CDR3 nucleotides: TGTGCCAGCAGTTTCTTGGCGGGATTGGGGGATACGCAGTATTTT. Translating gives CASSFLAGLGDTQYF.